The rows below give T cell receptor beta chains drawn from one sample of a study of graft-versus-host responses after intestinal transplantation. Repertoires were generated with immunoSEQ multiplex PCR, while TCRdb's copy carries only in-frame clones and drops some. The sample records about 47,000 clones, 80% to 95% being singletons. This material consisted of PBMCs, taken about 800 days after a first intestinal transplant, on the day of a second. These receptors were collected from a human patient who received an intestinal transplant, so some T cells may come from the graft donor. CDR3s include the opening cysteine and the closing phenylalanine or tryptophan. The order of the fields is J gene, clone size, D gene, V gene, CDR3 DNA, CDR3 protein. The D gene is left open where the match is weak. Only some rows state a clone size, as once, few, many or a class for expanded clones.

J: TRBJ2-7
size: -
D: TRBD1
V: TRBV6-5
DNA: TGTGCCAGCAGCCTGACAGGGAACTACGAGCAGTACTTC
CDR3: CASSLTGNYEQYF

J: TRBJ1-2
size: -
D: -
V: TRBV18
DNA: TGTGCCAGCCGAAACGGGCCTGGCTACACCTTC
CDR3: CASRNGPGYTF

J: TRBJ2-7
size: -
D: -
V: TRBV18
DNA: TGTGCCAGCTCACCTTTCTTAGGGGGGTCCTACGAGCAGTACTTC
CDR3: CASSPFLGGSYEQYF

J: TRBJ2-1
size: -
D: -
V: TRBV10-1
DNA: TGCGCCAGCTCAGATTCCACCTCCTTCGTTGGGCAGTTCTTC
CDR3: CASSDSTSFVGQFF

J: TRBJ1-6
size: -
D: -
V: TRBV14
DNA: TGTGCCAGCAGCCAAGCTCACGGGACGATAGGCTCACCCCTCCACTTT
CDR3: CASSQAHGTIGSPLHF

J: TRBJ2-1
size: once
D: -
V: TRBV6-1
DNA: TGTGCCAGCAGTGCTAGGATTCGGGCGTGGTCCTACAATGAGCAGTTCTTC
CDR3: CASSARIRAWSYNEQFF

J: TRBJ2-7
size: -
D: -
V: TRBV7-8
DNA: TGTGCCAGCAGACCACGCGGGGCTAACTCCTACGAGCAGTACTTC
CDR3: CASRPRGANSYEQYF

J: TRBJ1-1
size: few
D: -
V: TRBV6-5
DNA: TGTGCCAGCAGTTACTCTGTGACGGCGAACACTGAAGCTTTCTTT
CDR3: CASSYSVTANTEAFF

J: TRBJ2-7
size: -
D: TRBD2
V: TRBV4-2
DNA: TGTGCCAGCAGCCAAGATTCTAGCGGGGGCTCCTACGAGCAGTACTTC
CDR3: CASSQDSSGGSYEQYF

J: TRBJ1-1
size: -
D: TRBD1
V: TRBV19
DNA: TGTGCCAGTAGTGTCGGACAGGGGTACACTGAAGCTTTCTTT
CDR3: CASSVGQGYTEAFF

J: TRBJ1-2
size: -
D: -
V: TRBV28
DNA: TGTGCCAGCACCCCCCCCGTGAAGGGAGGCTACACCTTC
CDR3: CASTPPVKGGYTF

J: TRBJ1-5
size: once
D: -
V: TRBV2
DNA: TGTGCCAGCAGTGACAGGACAAGAAATCAGCCCCAGCATTTT
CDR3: CASSDRTRNQPQHF

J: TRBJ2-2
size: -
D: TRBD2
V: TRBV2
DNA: TGTGCCAGCCGGGGGAGCGGGAGCGGGGAGCTGTTTTTT
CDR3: CASRGSGSGELFF

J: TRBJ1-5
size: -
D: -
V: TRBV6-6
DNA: TGTGCCAGCAGTTTCCGGGTAGCGGACGGGAATCAGCCCCAGCATTTT
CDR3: CASSFRVADGNQPQHF

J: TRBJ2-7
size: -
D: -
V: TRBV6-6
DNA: TGTGCCAGCAGTTACGAGACAACCCCGACCTACGAGCAGTACTTC
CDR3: CASSYETTPTYEQYF

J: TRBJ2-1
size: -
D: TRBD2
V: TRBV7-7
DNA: TGTGCTAGCAGCTCCGGGACTAGCGTAAATGAGCAGTTCTTC
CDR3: CASSSGTSVNEQFF

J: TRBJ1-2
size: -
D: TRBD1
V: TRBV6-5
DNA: TGTGCCAGCAGTTACCAGACAGGGAGTGGCTACACCTTC
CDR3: CASSYQTGSGYTF

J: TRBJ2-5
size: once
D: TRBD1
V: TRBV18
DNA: TGTGCCAGCTCACCCAGGGACAGCTGGGAAGAGACCCAGTACTTC
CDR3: CASSPRDSWEETQYF

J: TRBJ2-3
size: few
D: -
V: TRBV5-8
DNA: TGTGCCAGCAGCTTGGTGATAGCGGGCACAGATACGCAGTATTTT
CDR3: CASSLVIAGTDTQYF

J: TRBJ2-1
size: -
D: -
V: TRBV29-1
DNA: TGCAGCGTTGAAGAATCGGCAGTTTACAATGAGCAGTTCTTC
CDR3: CSVEESAVYNEQFF

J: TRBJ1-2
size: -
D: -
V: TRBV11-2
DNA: TGTGCCAGCAGCCTCAACCAGGGCGGCTACACCTTC
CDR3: CASSLNQGGYTF

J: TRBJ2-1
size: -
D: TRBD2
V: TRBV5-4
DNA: TGTGCCAGCAGCCCTAGCGGGAGGTACAATGAGCAGTTCTTC
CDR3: CASSPSGRYNEQFF

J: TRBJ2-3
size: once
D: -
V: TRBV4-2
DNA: TGTGCCAGCAGCCAAGGCAGGGGGTCCGCGGGAGCCATAGATACGCAGTATTTT
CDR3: CASSQGRGSAGAIDTQYF

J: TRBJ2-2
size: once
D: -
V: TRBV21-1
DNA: TGTGCCAGCAGCAGGTTAGCGGAAGAAGGAACCGGGGAGCTGTTTTTT
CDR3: CASSRLAEEGTGELFF

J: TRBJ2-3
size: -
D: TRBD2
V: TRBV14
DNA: TGTGCCAGCAACCCTAGCGGGAGTCCAGATACGCAGTATTTT
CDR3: CASNPSGSPDTQYF

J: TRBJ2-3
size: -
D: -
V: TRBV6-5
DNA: TGTGCCAGCCATGGCAAGAGCACAGATACGCAGTATTTT
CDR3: CASHGKSTDTQYF

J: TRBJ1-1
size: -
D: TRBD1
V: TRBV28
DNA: TGTGCCAGCAGTCCCCGGGACAGGGGGCGGAACACTGAAGCTTTCTTT
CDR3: CASSPRDRGRNTEAFF

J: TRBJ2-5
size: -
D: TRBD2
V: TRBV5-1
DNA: TGCGCCAGCAGCCTACCCAAAAACCTAGCGGAACTCCAAGAGACCCAGTACTTC
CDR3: CASSLPKNLAELQETQYF

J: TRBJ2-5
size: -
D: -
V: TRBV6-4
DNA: TGTGCCAGCAGTGAAGGAGCCGGGGAGACCCAGTACTTC
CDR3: CASSEGAGETQYF

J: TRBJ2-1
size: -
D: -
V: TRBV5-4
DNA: TGTGCCAGCAGCTTGGCTGGCGCGTTAACCTACAATGAGCAGTTCTTC
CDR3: CASSLAGALTYNEQFF

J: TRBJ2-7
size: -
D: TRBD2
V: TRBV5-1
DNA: TGCGCCAGCTGGGCCGGGACTATCCTTGACGAGCAGTACTTC
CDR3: CASWAGTILDEQYF

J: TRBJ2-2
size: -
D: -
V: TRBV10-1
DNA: TGCGCCAGCAGTGATTCTGTGGGGGAGCTGTTTTTT
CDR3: CASSDSVGELFF

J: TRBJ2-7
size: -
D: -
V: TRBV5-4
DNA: TGTGCCAGCAGCCCACGAGGGAGCGCGGACGAGCAGTACTTC
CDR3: CASSPRGSADEQYF

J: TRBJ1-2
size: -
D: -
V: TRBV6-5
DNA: TGTGCCAGCAGTTACGGGGTAGGAGGGTATGGCTACACCTTC
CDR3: CASSYGVGGYGYTF

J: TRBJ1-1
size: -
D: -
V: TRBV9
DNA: TGTGCCAGCAGCGTAGCCCAGGGAGATGAAGCTTTCTTT
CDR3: CASSVAQGDEAFF

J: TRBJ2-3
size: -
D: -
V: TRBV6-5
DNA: TGTGCCAGCACCGCGGACAGACGCACAGATACGCAGTATTTT
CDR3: CASTADRRTDTQYF

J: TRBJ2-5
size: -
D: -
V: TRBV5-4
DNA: TGTGCCAGCAGCTCCTCAGTGACCCAGTACTTC
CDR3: CASSSSVTQYF

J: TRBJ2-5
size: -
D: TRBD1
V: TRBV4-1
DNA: TGCGCCAGCAGCCAAGGGGTACAGGGGTCTGGGGAGACCCAGTACTTC
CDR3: CASSQGVQGSGETQYF

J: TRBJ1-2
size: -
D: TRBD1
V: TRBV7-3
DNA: TGTGCCAGCAGCCTCGGGACAGCCACCTTAAAGTATGGCTACACCTTC
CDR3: CASSLGTATLKYGYTF

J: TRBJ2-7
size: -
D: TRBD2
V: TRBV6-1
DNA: TGTGCCAGCAGGGGGACTAGTCTCTACGAGCAGTACTTC
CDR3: CASRGTSLYEQYF

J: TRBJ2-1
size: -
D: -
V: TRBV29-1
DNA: TGCAGCGTTGAAGAGGGGCTGGCGGGATGGTTTGAGCAGTTCTTC
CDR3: CSVEEGLAGWFEQFF

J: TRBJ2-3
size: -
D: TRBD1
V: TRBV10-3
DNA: TGTGCCATCAGGCCGGGACAGGGGACAGATACGCAGTATTTT
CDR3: CAIRPGQGTDTQYF

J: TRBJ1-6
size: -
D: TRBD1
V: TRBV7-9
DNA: TGTGCCAGCAGTCATAGACAGGGAATACGCTCACCCCTCCACTTT
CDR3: CASSHRQGIRSPLHF

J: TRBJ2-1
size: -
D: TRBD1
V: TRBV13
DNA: TGTGCCAGCAGCTCATACGGGACAGGGGTTAACGATGAGCAGTTCTTC
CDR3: CASSSYGTGVNDEQFF

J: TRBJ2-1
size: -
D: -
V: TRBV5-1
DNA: TGCGCCAGCAGCTCCCAACCCGTTGCTGAGCAGTTCTTC
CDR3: CASSSQPVAEQFF

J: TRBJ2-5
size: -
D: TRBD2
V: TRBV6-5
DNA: TGTGCCAGCAGTTACACTAGCGGGATTAAATGGTCGGACCAGTACTTC
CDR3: CASSYTSGIKWSDQYF

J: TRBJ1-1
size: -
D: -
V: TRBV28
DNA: TGTGCCAGCAGTCGCAGGGGATCGAACACTGAAGCTTTCTTT
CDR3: CASSRRGSNTEAFF

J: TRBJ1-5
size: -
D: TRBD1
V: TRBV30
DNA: TGTGCCTGGAGTCCGGGACAGGGGAGACATCAGCCCCAGCATTTT
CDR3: CAWSPGQGRHQPQHF

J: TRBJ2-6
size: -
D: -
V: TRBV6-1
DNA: TGTGCCAGCAGCGAATACAGATCCTCTGGGGCCAACGTCCTGACTTTC
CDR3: CASSEYRSSGANVLTF

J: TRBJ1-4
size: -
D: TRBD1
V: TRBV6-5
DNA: TGTGCCAGCAAGGAAGGGGGACAGCCCTTTGAAAAACTGTTTTTT
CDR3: CASKEGGQPFEKLFF

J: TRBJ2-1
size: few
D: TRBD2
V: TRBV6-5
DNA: TGTGCCAGCAGTTCGACTAGCGGGAGTATCAATGAGCAGTTCTTC
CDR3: CASSSTSGSINEQFF

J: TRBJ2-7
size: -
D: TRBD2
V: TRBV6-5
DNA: TGTGCCAGCAGTGTCCCGGGACTAGGACTCTACGAGCAGTACTTC
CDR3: CASSVPGLGLYEQYF

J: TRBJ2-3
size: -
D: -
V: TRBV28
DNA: TGTGCCAGCAGTGTAGATGGAGATACGCAGTATTTT
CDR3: CASSVDGDTQYF

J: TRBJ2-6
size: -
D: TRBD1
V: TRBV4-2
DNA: TGTGCCAGCAGCCAAGCCCCACAGGGGGCTGGGGCCAACGTCCTGACTTTC
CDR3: CASSQAPQGAGANVLTF

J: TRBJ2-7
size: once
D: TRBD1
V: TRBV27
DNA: TGTGCCAGCAGTCCGACGACAGGGAGTAGCTACGAGCAGTACTTC
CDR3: CASSPTTGSSYEQYF

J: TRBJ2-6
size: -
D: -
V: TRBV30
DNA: TGTGCCTGCCCCAAGGGGGCCAACGTCCTGACTTTC
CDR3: CACPKGANVLTF

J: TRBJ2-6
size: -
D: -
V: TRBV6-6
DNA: TGTGCCAGCAGTTACGCTGTGGCTGGGGCCAACGTCCTGACTTTC
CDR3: CASSYAVAGANVLTF